This T cell receptor (beta chain) came from a study of blood T cell repertoires in COVID-19. Study-wide background: From the United States, Italy and Spain came samples of acute and convalescent COVID-19. T cells, B-cell-depleted T cells, or PBMCs provided the cDNA or gDNA that served as material.

The Seattle site enrolled patients during active infection and followed them longitudinally. Germline CDR1 and CDR2: SGHRS and YFSETQ. This CDR3 has 17 residues. Trimming removed 0 bases from V and 4 bases from J, with 18 bases in between. Original processing notes: Estimates of nucleated cell counts were drawn from the amplification of reference gene primers. Clones were sequenced by immunoSEQ multiplex PCR, and TCRdb holds only the in-frame ones, with some missing. Clone size and the V and J calls come from that table; the DNA yielded D and trimming. The repertoire consists of over 200,000 clones, with about 83% occurring once and the leading ten covering over 0.95%.

The chain links TRBV5-1 to TRBJ2-3; D is perhaps TRBD1 (6 bases). The receptor's source is a woman aged 30 to 39 with COVID-19, enrolled during active disease. Material: peripheral blood. CDR3 in amino acids: CASSLETGERGADTQYF. CDR3 sequence (DNA): TGCGCCAGCAGCTTGGAGACAGGCGAGAGGGGTGCAGATACGCAGTATTTT.